This T cell receptor beta chain is drawn from a study of blood T cell repertoires in COVID-19. The authors' processing: Using reference gene primer amplification, nucleated cell counts were estimated. The method was immunoSEQ multiplex PCR; TCRdb's version includes in-frame clones alone and lacks a portion of them. Clone size and V and J calls were adopted from that table, with D and trimming inferred from the DNA. The sample gives 120,000 to 150,000 clones, about 89% of which show up once; 30% to 45% is in the top ten. This clone was detected only once. V was trimmed by 2 bases and J by 0 bases, leaving 20 bases between them. This CDR3 is built from 19 residues. The germline V gene encodes CDR1 SGHTA and CDR2 FQGNSA.

The chain combines TRBV7-2 with TRBJ1-3; D remains unclear. Specimen: peripheral blood. The TCR comes from a man between 45 and 60 years old who had recovered from COVID-19. CDR3 in DNA: TGTGCCAGCAGCTTAACTTTAAGTGGCCGAGGACTCTCTGGAAACACCATATATTTT. This encodes CASSLTLSGRGLSGNTIYF.